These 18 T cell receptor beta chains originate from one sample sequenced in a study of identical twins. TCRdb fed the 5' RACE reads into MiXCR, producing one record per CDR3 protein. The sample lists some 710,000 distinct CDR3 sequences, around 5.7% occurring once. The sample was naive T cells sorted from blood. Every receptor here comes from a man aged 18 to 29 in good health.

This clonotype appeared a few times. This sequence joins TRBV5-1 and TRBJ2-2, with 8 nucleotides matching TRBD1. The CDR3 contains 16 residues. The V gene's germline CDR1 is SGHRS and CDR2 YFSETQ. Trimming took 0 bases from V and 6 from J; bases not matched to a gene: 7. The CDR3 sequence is CASSLGLDRVPGELFF. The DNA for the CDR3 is TGCGCCAGCAGCTTGGGACTGGACAGGGTCCCCGGGGAGCTGTTTTTT.

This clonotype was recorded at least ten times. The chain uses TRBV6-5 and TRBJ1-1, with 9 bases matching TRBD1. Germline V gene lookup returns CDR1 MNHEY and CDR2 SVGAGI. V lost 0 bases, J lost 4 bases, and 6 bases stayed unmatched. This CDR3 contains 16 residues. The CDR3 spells CASSYSKGQGTTEAFF. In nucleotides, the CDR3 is TGTGCCAGCAGTTACTCTAAGGGACAGGGTACCACTGAAGCTTTCTTT.

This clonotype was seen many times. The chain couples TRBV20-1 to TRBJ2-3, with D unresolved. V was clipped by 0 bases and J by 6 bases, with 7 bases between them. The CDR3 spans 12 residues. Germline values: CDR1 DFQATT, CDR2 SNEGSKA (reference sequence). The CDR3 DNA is TGCAGTGCTAGAGATCGAGAGGATACGCAGTATTTT. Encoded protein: CSARDREDTQYF.

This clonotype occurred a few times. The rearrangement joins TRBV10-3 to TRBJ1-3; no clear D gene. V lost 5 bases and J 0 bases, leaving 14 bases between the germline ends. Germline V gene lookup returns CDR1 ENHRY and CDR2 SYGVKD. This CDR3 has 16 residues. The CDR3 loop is CAISPNVLGSGNTIYF. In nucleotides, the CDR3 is TGTGCCATCAGTCCAAACGTCCTGGGCTCTGGAAACACCATATATTTT.

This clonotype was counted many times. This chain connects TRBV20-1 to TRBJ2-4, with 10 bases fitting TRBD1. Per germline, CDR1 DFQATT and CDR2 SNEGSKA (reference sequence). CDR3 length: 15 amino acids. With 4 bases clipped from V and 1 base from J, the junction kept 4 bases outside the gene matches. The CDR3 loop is CSAMDRGFAKNIQYF. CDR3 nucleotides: TGCAGTGCTATGGACAGGGGGTTTGCCAAAAACATTCAGTACTTC.

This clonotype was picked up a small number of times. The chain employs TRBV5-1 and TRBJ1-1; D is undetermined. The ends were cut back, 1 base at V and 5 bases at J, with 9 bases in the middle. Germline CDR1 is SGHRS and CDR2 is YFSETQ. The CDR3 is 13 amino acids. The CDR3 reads CASSLIGKTEAFF. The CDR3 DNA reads TGCGCCAGCAGCTTGATAGGGAAAACTGAAGCTTTCTTT.

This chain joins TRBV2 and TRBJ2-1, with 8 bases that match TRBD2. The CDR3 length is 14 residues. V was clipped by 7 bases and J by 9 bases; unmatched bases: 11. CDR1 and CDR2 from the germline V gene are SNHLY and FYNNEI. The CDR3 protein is CASMRKREHLEQFF. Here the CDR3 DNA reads TGTGCCAGCATGCGGAAGCGGGAGCATCTTGAGCAGTTCTTC.

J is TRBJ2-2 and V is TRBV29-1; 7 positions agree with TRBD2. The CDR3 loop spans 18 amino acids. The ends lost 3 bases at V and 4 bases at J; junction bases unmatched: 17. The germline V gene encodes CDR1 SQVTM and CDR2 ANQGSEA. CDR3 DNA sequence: TGCAGCGTTGACTCGGGTTTATCGCGGGAGAGCGGCACCGGGGAGCTGTTTTTT. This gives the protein CSVDSGLSRESGTGELFF.

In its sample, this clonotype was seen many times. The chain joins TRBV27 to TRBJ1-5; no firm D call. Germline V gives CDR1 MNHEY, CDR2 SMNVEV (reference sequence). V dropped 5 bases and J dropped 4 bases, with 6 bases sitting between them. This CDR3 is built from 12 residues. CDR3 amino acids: CASSTVNQPQHF. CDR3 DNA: TGTGCCAGCAGTACGGTTAATCAGCCCCAGCATTTT.

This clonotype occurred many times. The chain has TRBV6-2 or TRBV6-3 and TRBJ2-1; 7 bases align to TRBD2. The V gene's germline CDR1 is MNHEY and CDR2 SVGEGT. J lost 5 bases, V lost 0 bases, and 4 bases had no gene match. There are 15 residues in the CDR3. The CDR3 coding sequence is TGTGCCAGCAGTTACTCGGGAGGGAGTAACAATGAGCAGTTCTTC. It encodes CASSYSGGSNNEQFF.

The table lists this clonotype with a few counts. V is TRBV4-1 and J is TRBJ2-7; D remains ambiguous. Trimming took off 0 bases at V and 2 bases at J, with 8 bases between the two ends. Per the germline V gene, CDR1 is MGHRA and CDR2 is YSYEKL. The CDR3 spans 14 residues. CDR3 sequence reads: CASSQDPRAYEQYV. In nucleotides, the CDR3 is TGCGCCAGCAGCCAAGATCCTAGGGCCTACGAGCAGTACGTC.

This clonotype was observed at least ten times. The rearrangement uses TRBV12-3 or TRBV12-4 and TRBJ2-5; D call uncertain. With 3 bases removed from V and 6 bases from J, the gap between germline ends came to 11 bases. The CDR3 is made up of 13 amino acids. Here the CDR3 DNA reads TGTGCCAGCAGTTTCGATAGGGAACAGACCCAGTACTTC. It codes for CASSFDREQTQYF.

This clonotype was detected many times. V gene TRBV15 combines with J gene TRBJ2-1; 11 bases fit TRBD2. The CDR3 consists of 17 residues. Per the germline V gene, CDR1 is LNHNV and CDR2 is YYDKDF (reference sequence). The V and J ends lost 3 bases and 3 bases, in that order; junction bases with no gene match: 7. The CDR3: CATSSGTGTSGYNEQFF. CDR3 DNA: TGTGCCACCAGCAGTGGAACCGGGACTAGCGGCTACAATGAGCAGTTCTTC.

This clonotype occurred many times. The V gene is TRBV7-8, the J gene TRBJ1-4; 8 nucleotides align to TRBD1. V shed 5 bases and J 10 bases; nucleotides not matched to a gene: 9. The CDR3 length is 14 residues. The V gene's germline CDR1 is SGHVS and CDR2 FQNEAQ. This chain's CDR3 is CASSPDRVERKLFF. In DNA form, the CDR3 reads TGTGCCAGCAGCCCGGACAGGGTCGAACGAAAACTGTTTTTT.

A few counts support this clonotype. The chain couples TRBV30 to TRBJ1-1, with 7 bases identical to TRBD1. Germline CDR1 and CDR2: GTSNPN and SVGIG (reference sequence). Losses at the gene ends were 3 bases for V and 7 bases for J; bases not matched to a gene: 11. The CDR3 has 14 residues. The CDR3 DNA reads TGTGCCTGGAGCGCCTTGACAGGGCTGGGTGAAGCTTTCTTT. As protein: CAWSALTGLGEAFF. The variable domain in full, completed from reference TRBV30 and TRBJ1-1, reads SQTIHQWPATLVQPVGSPLSLECTVEGTSNPNLYWYRQAAGRGLQLLFYSVGIGQISSEVPQNLSASRPQDRQFILSSKKLLLSDSGFYLCAWSALTGLGEAFFGQGTRLTVV.

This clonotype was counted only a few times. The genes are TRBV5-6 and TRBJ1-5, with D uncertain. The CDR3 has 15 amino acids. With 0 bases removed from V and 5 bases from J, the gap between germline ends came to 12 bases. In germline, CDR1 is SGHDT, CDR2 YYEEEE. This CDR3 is CASSLVAAAHQPQHF. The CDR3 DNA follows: TGTGCCAGCAGCTTGGTCGCCGCAGCTCATCAGCCCCAGCATTTT. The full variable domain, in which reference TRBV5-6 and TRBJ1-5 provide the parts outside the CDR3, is DAGVTQSPTHLIKTRGQQVTLRCSPKSGHDTVSWYQQALGQGPQFIFQYYEEEERQRGNFPDRFSGHQFPNYSSELNVNALLLGDSALYLCASSLVAAAHQPQHFGDGTRLSIL.

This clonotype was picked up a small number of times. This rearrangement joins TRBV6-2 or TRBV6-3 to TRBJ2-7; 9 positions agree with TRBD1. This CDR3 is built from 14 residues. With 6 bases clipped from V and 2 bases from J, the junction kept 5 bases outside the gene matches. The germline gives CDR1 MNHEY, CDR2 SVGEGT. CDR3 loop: CASRGTGTAYEQYV. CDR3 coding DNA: TGTGCCAGCAGGGGGACAGGGACGGCCTACGAGCAGTACGTC.

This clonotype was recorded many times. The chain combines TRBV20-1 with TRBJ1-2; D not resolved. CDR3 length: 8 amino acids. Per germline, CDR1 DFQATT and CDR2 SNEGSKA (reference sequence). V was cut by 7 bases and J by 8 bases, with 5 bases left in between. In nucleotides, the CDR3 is TGCAGTGAGGGCGGCTACACCTTC. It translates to CSEGGYTF.